These 6 T cell receptor beta chains were all obtained from the same sample, sequenced in a study of blood T cell repertoires in COVID-19. Profiling relied on immunoSEQ multiplex PCR, and the TCRdb table lists in-frame clones only, not all of them. The sample contains roughly 100,000 clones, around three quarters of which appear only once. Sequenced sample: peripheral blood. These receptors were obtained from an older man with acute or convalescent COVID-19.

V usage is TRBV5-1 and J usage is TRBJ2-2, with 8 nucleotides matching TRBD1. Germline CDR1 SGHRS, CDR2 YFSETQ. V lost 2 bases, J lost 6 bases, and 6 bases stayed unmatched. The CDR3 has 15 amino acids. CDR3 sequence reads: CASSFGRGLSGELFF. As DNA, the CDR3 is TGCGCCAGCAGCTTCGGCAGGGGGCTATCCGGGGAGCTGTTTTTT.

This clone was observed a single time. CDR3 sequence (DNA): TGTGCCAGCAGCTTAGTTGAGAATTTAAGTGGCTACACCTTC. Protein: CASSLVENLSGYTF. This chain joins TRBV7-2 and TRBJ1-2; no definite D call. The germline V and J ends were trimmed by 1 base and 7 bases, with 13 bases remaining between them. The length of the CDR3 is 14 residues. Per germline, CDR1 SGHTA and CDR2 FQGNSA. The whole variable domain, filled in from reference TRBV7-2 and TRBJ1-2, reads GAGVSQSPSNKVTEKGKDVELRCDPISGHTALYWYRQSLGQGLEFLIYFQGNSAPDKSGLPSDRFSAERTGGSVSTLTIQRTQQEDSAVYLCASSLVENLSGYTFGSGTRLTVV.

The rearrangement links TRBV23-1 to TRBJ2-7; 10 bases match TRBD1. TRBV23-1 is assigned to the ORF class and has an uncertain function. This CDR3 is 16 amino acids long. V was clipped by 0 bases and J by 4 bases; unmatched bases: 6. CDR3: CASSQSDRGRVYEQYV. The DNA of the CDR3 is TGCGCCAGCAGTCAATCCGACAGGGGGCGCGTGTACGAGCAGTACGTC.

This sequence joins TRBV30 and TRBJ1-3; no firm D call. CDR3 size: 14 residues. Germline V gene data show CDR1 as GTSNPN and CDR2 as SVGIG (reference sequence). Trimming took 4 bases from V and 1 from J, leaving 11 bases between them. The CDR3 DNA follows: TGTGCCTGGAAAGATTACATTTCTGGAAACACCATATATTTT. Amino acids: CAWKDYISGNTIYF.

This rearrangement joins TRBV6-5 to TRBJ1-1; no clear D. Trimming pared 0 bases from V and 5 bases from J, leaving 10 bases between. The CDR3 contains 14 residues. The germline CDR1 and CDR2 sequences are MNHEY and SVGAGI. The CDR3 here is CASSYSIEWTEAFF. The CDR3 coding sequence is TGTGCCAGCAGTTACTCGATCGAGTGGACTGAAGCTTTCTTT.

The rearrangement joins TRBV6-2 or TRBV6-3 to TRBJ2-2; 7 bases map to TRBD2. Per the germline V gene, CDR1 is MNHEY and CDR2 is SVGEGT. The CDR3 length is 15 residues. V shed 2 bases and J 5 bases; nucleotides not matched to a gene: 5. CDR3 amino acids: CASSYSHSGTGELFF. CDR3 nucleotide sequence: TGTGCCAGCAGTTACAGCCATAGCGGGACCGGGGAGCTGTTTTTT.